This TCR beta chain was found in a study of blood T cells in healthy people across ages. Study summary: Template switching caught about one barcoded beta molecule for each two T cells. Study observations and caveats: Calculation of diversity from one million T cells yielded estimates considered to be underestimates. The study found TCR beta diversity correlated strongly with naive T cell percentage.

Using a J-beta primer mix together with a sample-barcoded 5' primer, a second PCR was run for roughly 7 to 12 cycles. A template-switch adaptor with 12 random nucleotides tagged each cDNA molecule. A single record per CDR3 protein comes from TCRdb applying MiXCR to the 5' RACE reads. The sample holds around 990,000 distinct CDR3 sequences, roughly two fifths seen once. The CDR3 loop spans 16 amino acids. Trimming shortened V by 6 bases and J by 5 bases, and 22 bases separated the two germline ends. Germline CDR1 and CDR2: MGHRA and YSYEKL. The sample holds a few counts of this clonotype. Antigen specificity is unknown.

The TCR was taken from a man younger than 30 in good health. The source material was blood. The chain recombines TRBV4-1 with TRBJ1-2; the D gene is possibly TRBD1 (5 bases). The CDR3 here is CASSPRVGRGEYGYTF. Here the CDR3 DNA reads TGCGCCAGCAGTCCAAGGGTGGGGAGGGGCGAGTATGGCTACACCTTC.